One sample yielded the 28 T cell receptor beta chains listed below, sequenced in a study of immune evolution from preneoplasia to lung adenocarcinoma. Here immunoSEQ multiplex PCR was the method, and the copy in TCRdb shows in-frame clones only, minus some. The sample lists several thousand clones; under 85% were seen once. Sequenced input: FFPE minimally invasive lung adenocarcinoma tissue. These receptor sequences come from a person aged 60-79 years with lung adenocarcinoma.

In nucleotides, the CDR3 is TGTGCCAGCTGCGACCGGGGGAATCAGCCCCAGCATTTT. It is translated as CASCDRGNQPQHF. The V call is TRBV28, the J call TRBJ1-5; D possibly corresponds to TRBD1 (5 bases). CDR3 size: 13 residues. V lost 8 bases, J lost 4 bases, and 12 bases lay in between. Germline CDR1 and CDR2: MDHEN and SYDVKM.

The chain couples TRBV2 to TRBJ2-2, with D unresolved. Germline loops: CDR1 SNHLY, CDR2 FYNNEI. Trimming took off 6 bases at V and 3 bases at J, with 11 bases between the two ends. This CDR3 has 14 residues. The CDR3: CASRERADTGELFF. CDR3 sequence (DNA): TGTGCCAGCAGAGAGCGCGCGGACACCGGGGAGCTGTTTTTT.

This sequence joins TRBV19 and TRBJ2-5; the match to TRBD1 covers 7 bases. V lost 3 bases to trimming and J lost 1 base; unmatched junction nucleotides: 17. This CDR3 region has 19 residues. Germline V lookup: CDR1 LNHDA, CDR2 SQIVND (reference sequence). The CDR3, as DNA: TGTGCCAGTAGTATTCTTTCGCCTAGTAGGGGGCTTGGCCAAGAGACCCAGTACTTC. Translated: CASSILSPSRGLGQETQYF.

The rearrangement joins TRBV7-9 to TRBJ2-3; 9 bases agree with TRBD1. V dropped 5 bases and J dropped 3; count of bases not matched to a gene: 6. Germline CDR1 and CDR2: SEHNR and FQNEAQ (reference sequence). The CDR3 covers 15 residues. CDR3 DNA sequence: TGTGCCAGCAGCCCAACAGGGGGCTCAACAGATACGCAGTATTTT. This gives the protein CASSPTGGSTDTQYF.

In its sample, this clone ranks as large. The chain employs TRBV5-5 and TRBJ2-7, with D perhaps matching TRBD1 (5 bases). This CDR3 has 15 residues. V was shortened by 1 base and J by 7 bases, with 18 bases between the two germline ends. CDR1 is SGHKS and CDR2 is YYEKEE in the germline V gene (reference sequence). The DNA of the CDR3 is TGTGCCAGCAGCTTGACAGGCAACCTACAAGGGGAGCAGTACTTC. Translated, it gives CASSLTGNLQGEQYF.

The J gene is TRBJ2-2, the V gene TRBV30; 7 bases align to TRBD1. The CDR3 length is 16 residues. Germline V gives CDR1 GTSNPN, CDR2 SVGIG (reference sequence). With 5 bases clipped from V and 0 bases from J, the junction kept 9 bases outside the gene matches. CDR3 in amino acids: CAWSRGGGTNTGELFF. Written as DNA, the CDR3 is TGTGCCTGGTCTCGAGGGGGCGGAACGAACACCGGGGAGCTGTTTTTT.

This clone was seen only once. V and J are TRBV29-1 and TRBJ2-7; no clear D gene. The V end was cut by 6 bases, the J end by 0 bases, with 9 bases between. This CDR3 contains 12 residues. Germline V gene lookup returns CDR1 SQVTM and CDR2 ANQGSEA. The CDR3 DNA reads TGCAGCGTCACGTCGAGCTCCTACGAGCAGTACTTC. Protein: CSVTSSSYEQYF.

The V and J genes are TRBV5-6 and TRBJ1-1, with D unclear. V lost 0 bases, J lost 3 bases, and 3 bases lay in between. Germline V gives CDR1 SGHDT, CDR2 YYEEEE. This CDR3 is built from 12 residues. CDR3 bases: TGTGCCAGCAGCTTGGTTTACACTGAAGCTTTCTTT. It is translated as CASSLVYTEAFF.

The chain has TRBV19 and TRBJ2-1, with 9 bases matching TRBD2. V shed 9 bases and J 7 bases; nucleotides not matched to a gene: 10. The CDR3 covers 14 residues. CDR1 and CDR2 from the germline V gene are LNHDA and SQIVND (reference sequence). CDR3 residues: CASGLARGGNEQFF. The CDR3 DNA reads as TGTGCCAGCGGACTAGCGCGTGGGGGGAATGAGCAGTTCTTC.

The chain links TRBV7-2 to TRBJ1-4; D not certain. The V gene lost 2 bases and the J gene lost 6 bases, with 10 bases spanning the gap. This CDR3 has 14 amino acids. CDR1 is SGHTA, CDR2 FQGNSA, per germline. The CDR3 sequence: CASSLTRRDEKLFF. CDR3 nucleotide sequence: TGTGCCAGCAGCTTAACACGACGGGATGAAAAACTGTTTTTT.

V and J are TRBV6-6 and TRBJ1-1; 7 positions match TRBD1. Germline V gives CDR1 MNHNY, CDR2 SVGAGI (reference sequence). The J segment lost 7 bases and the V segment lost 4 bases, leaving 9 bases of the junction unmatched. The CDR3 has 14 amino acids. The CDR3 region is CASSSPEGADEAFF. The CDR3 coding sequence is TGTGCCAGCAGTTCTCCAGAGGGGGCGGATGAAGCTTTCTTT.

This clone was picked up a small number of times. The CDR3 loop is CASSSPAGGNTEAFF. In DNA, the CDR3 is TGTGCCAGCAGCTCCCCGGCCGGGGGTAACACTGAAGCTTTCTTT. J is TRBJ1-1 and V is TRBV7-9; D might be TRBD1 (5 bases). The CDR3 loop spans 15 amino acids. The germline CDR1 and CDR2 sequences are SEHNR and FQNEAQ (reference sequence). V was trimmed by 4 bases and J by 2 bases, leaving 14 bases between them.

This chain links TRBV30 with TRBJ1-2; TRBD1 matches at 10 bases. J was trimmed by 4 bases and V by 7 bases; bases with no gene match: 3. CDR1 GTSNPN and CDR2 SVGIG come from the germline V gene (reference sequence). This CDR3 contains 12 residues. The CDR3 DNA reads TGTGCCTCGAGGACAGGGGGCTATGGCTACACCTTC. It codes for CASRTGGYGYTF.

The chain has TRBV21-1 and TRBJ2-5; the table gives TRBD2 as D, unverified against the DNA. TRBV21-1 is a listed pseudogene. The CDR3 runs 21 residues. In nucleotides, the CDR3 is TGTGCCAGCAGCAAAGACAATCCCGCTTTAACTAGCGGAATCAATGGAGAGACCCAGTACTTC. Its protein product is CASSKDNPALTSGINGETQYF.

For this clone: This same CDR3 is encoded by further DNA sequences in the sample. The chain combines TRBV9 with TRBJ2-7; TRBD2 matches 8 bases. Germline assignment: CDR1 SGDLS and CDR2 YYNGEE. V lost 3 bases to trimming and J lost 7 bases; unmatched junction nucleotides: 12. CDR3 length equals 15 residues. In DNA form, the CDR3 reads TGTGCCAGCAGCGCGGGGAGCGGGAGTTTGGGTGAGCAGTACTTC. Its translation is CASSAGSGSLGEQYF.

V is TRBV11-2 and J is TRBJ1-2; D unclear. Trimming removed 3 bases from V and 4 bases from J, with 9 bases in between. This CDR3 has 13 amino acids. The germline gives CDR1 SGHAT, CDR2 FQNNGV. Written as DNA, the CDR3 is TGTGCCAGCAGCTTCGGAGGAGCCTATGGCTACACCTTC. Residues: CASSFGGAYGYTF.

CDR3 nucleotide sequence: TGCGCCAGCAGCCCTGGGACAGGGAACCGCTACGAGCAGTACTTC. It is translated as CASSPGTGNRYEQYF. This rearrangement joins TRBV5-1 to TRBJ2-7; 9 nucleotides agree with TRBD1. Germline V lookup: CDR1 SGHRS, CDR2 YFSETQ. The V gene end was trimmed by 4 bases and the J gene end by 3 bases; junction bases not matched to a gene: 8. The CDR3 loop spans 15 amino acids.

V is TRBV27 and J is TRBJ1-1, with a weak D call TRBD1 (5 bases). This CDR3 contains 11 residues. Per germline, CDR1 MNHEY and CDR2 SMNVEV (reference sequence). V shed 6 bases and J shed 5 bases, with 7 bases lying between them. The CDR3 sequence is CASRQGTEAFF. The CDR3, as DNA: TGTGCCAGCAGGCAGGGAACTGAAGCTTTCTTT.

Here the CDR3 reads CASSDRTEAFF. CDR3 nucleotide sequence: TGTGCCAGCAGTGACCGGACTGAAGCTTTCTTT. The V call is TRBV25-1, the J call TRBJ1-1; D is ambiguous. There are 11 residues in the CDR3. Trimming left V 3 bases short and J 5 bases short, with 4 bases between. Germline V gene lookup returns CDR1 MGHDK and CDR2 SYGVNS.

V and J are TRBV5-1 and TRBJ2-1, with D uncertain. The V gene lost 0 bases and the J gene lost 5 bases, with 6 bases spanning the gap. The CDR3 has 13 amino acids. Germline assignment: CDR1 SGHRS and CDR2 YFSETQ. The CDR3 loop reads CASSLVINNEQFF. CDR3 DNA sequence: TGCGCCAGCAGCTTGGTGATTAACAATGAGCAGTTCTTC.

CDR3 nucleotide sequence: TGTGCCAGCACTTTGGGAAGACTAGCAGATACGCAGTATTTT. Its translation is CASTLGRLADTQYF. This chain connects TRBV28 to TRBJ2-3; TRBD2 might be the D (6 bases). The germline V and J ends were trimmed by 7 bases and 4 bases, with 15 bases remaining between them. Germline V gene lookup returns CDR1 MDHEN and CDR2 SYDVKM. The CDR3 is 14 residues long.

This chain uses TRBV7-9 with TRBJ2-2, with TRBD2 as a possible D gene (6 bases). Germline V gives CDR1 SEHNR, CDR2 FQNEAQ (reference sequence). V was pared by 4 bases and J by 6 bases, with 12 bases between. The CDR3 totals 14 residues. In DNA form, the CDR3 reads TGTGCCAGCAGCTCTAAAGGGGAGGCCGGGGAGCTGTTTTTT. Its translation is CASSSKGEAGELFF.

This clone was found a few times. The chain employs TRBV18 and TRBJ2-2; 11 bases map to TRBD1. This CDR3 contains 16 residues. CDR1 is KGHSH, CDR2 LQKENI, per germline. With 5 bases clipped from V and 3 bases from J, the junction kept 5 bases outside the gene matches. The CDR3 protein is CASSNPGQGDTGELFF. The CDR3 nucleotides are TGTGCCAGCTCAAACCCGGGACAGGGGGACACCGGGGAGCTGTTTTTT. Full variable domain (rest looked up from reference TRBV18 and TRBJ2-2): NAGVMQNPRHLVRRRGQEARLRCSPMKGHSHVYWYRQLPEEGLKFMVYLQKENIIDESGMPKERFSAEFPKEGPSILRIQQVVRGDSAAYFCASSNPGQGDTGELFFGEGSRLTVL.

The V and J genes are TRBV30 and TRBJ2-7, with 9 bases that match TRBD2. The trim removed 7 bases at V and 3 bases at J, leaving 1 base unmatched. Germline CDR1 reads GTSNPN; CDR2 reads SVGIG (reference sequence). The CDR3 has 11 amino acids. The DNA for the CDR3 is TGTGCCTCTAGCGGGGTCTACGAGCAGTACTTC. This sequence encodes CASSGVYEQYF.

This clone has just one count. CDR3 coding DNA: TGTGCCATCAGTGAGAAGGGTCAAGCGGGAGGTGGCAATGAGCAGTTCTTC. Amino acid sequence: CAISEKGQAGGGNEQFF. This chain links TRBV10-3 with TRBJ2-1; 9 bases align to TRBD2. The CDR3 covers 17 residues. Trimming removed 2 bases from V and 6 bases from J; junction bases left unmatched: 11. Looked up from germline, CDR1 is ENHRY and CDR2 is SYGVKD.

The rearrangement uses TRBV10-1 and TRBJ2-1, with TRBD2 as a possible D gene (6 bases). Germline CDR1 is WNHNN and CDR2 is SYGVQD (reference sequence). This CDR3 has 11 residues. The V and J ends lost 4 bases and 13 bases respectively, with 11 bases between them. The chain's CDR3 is CASSVDGGQFF. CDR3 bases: TGCGCCAGCAGTGTCGACGGGGGACAGTTCTTC.

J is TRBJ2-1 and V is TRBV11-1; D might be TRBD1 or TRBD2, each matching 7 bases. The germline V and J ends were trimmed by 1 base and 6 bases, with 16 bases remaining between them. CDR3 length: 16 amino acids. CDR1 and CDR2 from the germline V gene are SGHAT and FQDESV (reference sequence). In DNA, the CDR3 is TGTGCCAGCAGCTTAGGGTGGGCAGGGGGGGCCAATGAGCAGTTCTTC. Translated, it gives CASSLGWAGGANEQFF.

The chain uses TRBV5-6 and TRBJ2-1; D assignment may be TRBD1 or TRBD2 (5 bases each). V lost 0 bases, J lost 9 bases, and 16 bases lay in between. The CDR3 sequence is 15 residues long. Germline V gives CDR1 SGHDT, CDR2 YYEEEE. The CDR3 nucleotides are TGTGCCAGCAGCTTGGGACAGCGGAGACGGATTGAGCAGTTCTTC. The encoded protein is CASSLGQRRRIEQFF.